The 9 T cell receptor beta chains presented below share a single source sample, sequenced in a study of regulatory T cells in long-lasting Graves disease. Time point: newly diagnosed GD, antithyroid drugs for less than 3 months. TCR sequences were obtained from RNA taken from PBMCs. Through Arm-PCR of CDR3 regions and iRepertoire HTBI primers, TCR beta libraries were built. TCRdb processed the multiplex PCR reads anew with MiXCR; each CDR3 protein has one entry. The table has about 560,000 distinct CDR3 sequences, 15% to 20% seen once; the top ten hold approximately 12%. These data were likewise used in another study, on T cells in Graves' hyperthyroidism and ophthalmopathy.

The sample consisted of peripheral blood mononuclear cells (PBMCs), taken at new diagnosis, from a patient treated with antithyroid drugs. All receptors come from a man in his late teens or twenties with Graves disease.

The rearrangement joins TRBV5-5 to TRBJ1-1; D remains unclear. The CDR3 has 14 amino acids. V was trimmed by 4 bases and J by 1 base, leaving 11 bases between them. Germline V lookup: CDR1 SGHKS, CDR2 YYEKEE (reference sequence). The CDR3 DNA follows: TGTGCCAGCAGCCTACGCCCGGAGAACACTGAAGCTTTCTTT. Translating it yields CASSLRPENTEAFF.

This rearrangement joins TRBV9 to TRBJ2-2; 7 bases are shared with TRBD2. The CDR3 runs to 16 residues. The germline CDR1 and CDR2 sequences are SGDLS and YYNGEE. V shed 3 bases, J shed 1 base, and the junction held 6 bases outside the gene matches. The CDR3 region is CASSDIAGVNTGELFF. The CDR3 DNA is TGTGCCAGCAGCGACATAGCGGGTGTGAACACCGGGGAGCTGTTTTTT.

Note on this clonotype: A read error may account for a junction end that differs from germline. The chain is built from TRBV5-1 and TRBJ2-4; 8 nucleotides align to TRBD1. The germline gives CDR1 SGHRS, CDR2 YFSETQ. The CDR3 sequence is 12 residues long. The CDR3 DNA is TGCGCCAGCAGCCCTACCGGGACAGGATATTTCTTC. This translates into CASSPTGTGYFF. Drawing the rest from reference TRBV5-1 and TRBJ2-4, the complete variable domain is KAGVTQTPRYLIKTRGQQVTLSCSPISGHRSVSWYQQTPGQGLQFLFEYFSETQRNKGNFPGRFSGRQFSNSRSEMNVSTLELGDSALYLCASSPTGTGYFFGAGTRLSVL.

This clonotype has a count of ten or more. The rearrangement links TRBV6-5 to TRBJ2-7; 7 bases are a match to TRBD2. The ends lost 4 bases at V and 3 bases at J; junction bases unmatched: 9. From germline, CDR1 is MNHEY and CDR2 SVGAGI. CDR3 length: 15 residues. This CDR3 is CASSSPRLAVYEQYF. Here the CDR3 DNA reads TGTGCCAGCAGTTCGCCGAGGCTAGCGGTCTACGAGCAGTACTTC.

In this sample, this clonotype turned up many times. The chain recombines TRBV28 with TRBJ2-1, with TRBD1 matching over 10 bases. CDR3 size: 15 residues. The germline gives CDR1 MDHEN, CDR2 SYDVKM. The J segment lost 10 bases and the V segment lost 5 bases, leaving 11 bases of the junction unmatched. CDR3 DNA: TGTGCCAGCAGTCACCGGGACAGGGGAAGATGGGAGCAGTTCTTC. Protein sequence: CASSHRDRGRWEQFF.

This clonotype has just a few counts. The chain combines TRBV27 with TRBJ2-4; D ambiguous. The CDR3 totals 14 residues. Germline V gene lookup returns CDR1 MNHEY and CDR2 SMNVEV (reference sequence). V lost 2 bases and J 4 bases, leaving 9 bases between the germline ends. This chain's CDR3 is CASSLGAMKNIQYF. As DNA, the CDR3 is TGTGCCAGCAGTTTAGGCGCCATGAAAAACATTCAGTACTTC.

This chain uses TRBV5-4 with TRBJ2-3; unclear D gene. Germline lookup yields CDR1 SGHNT and CDR2 YYREEE (reference sequence). Between the trimmed V and J ends, which lost 3 bases and 3 bases, there was a span of 11 bases. The CDR3 extends over 14 amino acids. In DNA form, the CDR3 reads TGTGCCAGCAGCTCCAACGGACCAACAGATACGCAGTATTTT. This codes for CASSSNGPTDTQYF. Drawing the rest from reference TRBV5-4 and TRBJ2-3, the complete variable domain is ETGVTQSPTHLIKTRGQQVTLRCSSQSGHNTVSWYQQALGQGPQFIFQYYREEENGRGNFPPRFSGLQFPNYSSELNVNALELDDSALYLCASSSNGPTDTQYFGPGTRLTVL.

J is TRBJ2-7 and V is TRBV2; TRBD2 matches at 11 bases. This CDR3 has 19 residues. Germline V gene sequence: CDR1 SNHLY, CDR2 FYNNEI. The ends lost 6 bases at V and 1 base at J; junction bases unmatched: 17. The CDR3 loop is CASSLEPGLAVRTSYEQYF. In DNA, the CDR3 is TGTGCCAGCAGCCTCGAACCGGGACTAGCGGTCAGGACTTCCTACGAGCAGTACTTC.

V and J are TRBV6-2 or TRBV6-3 and TRBJ1-3, with D unclear. In germline, CDR1 is MNHEY, CDR2 SVGEGT. Trimming cost V 5 bases and J 4 bases, with 12 bases left between them. CDR3 length: 14 residues. The CDR3 spells CASSEGSGGNTIYF. CDR3 DNA sequence: TGTGCCAGCAGTGAGGGCAGCGGAGGAAACACCATATATTTT.